These 31 T cell receptor beta chains share one sample of origin, sequenced in a study of blood T cell repertoires in COVID-19. TCRdb's table, derived via immunoSEQ multiplex PCR, lists solely in-frame clones and lacks some. Among 35,000 to 50,000 clones listed, 70% to 90% were seen once. Sequencing was performed on peripheral blood. These receptors came from a man aged 70-80 years with active COVID-19.

The chain couples TRBV3-1 (or the pseudogene TRBV3-2) to TRBJ1-2, with D possibly TRBD1 on 5 matching bases. CDR3 length: 13 amino acids. Per the germline V gene, CDR1 is LGHDT and CDR2 is YNNKEL (reference sequence). V gave up 3 bases and J gave up 13 bases, with 18 bases separating them. CDR3 nucleotides: TGTGCCAGCAGCCACAACGCCAGGGCCCGACTCACCTTC. It is translated as CASSHNARARLTF.

This sequence joins TRBV19 and TRBJ2-3; D unresolved. The V end was cut by 5 bases, the J end by 0 bases, with 15 bases between. The CDR3 length is 16 residues. The germline V gene encodes CDR1 LNHDA and CDR2 SQIVND (reference sequence). CDR3 loop: CASSPRSTTSTDTQYF. The CDR3, as DNA: TGTGCCAGTAGTCCAAGGTCCACTACTAGCACAGATACGCAGTATTTT.

This rearrangement joins TRBV6-4 to TRBJ2-3, with TRBD2 matching 14 bases. In germline, CDR1 is MRHNA, CDR2 SNTAGT. V shed 0 bases, J shed 6 bases, and the junction held 2 bases outside the gene matches. This CDR3 is built from 16 residues. As DNA, the CDR3 is TGTGCCAGCAGTGACTCGACTAGCGGGGGGGCCGATACGCAGTATTTT. Protein: CASSDSTSGGADTQYF.

This chain connects TRBV6-5 to TRBJ1-1; 8 bases align to TRBD1. Germline lookup yields CDR1 MNHEY and CDR2 SVGAGI. V shed 2 bases and J 1 base; nucleotides not matched to a gene: 6. CDR3 length equals 16 residues. The CDR3 loop is CASSYGRTGGNTEAFF. CDR3 in DNA: TGTGCCAGCAGTTACGGCCGTACAGGGGGGAACACTGAAGCTTTCTTT.

The chain recombines TRBV7-9 with TRBJ2-3; 9 bases line up with TRBD1. Per the germline V gene, CDR1 is SEHNR and CDR2 is FQNEAQ (reference sequence). The CDR3 sequence is 16 residues long. V was clipped by 5 bases and J by 1 base; unmatched bases: 7. CDR3 bases: TGTGCCAGCAGCCGAAACCGGGACAGGGGCACAGATACGCAGTATTTT. Translation gives CASSRNRDRGTDTQYF.

This clone was seen only a few times. CDR3 in DNA: TGTGCCAGCAGTATCGGGGTTTGGCAGCCCCAGCATTTT. Translated: CASSIGVWQPQHF. The chain links TRBV6-2 or TRBV6-3 to TRBJ1-5; D is uncertain. This CDR3 spans 13 amino acids. Germline CDR1 and CDR2: MNHEY and SVGEGT. The V end lost 5 bases, the J end lost 7 bases, and 12 bases lay between the germline ends.

This chain joins TRBV12-5 and TRBJ2-2, with D tentatively TRBD2 (6 bases). The germline V and J ends were trimmed by 0 bases and 4 bases, with 6 bases remaining between them. Germline CDR1 and CDR2: LGHNT and FRNRAP. This CDR3 has 14 residues. In nucleotides, the CDR3 is TGTGCTAGTGGTTTGGTAGCGGGCACCGGGGAGCTGTTTTTT. Protein: CASGLVAGTGELFF. Complete variable domain (other parts from reference TRBV12-5 and TRBJ2-2): DARVTQTPRHKVTEMGQEVTMRCQPILGHNTVFWYRQTMMQGLELLAYFRNRAPLDDSGMPKDRFSAEMPDATLATLKIQPSEPRDSAVYFCASGLVAGTGELFFGEGSRLTVL.

This clone was found a few times. The chain combines TRBV7-2 with TRBJ1-5, with 7 positions matching TRBD1. CDR3 length: 15 amino acids. Losses at the gene ends were 5 bases for V and 5 bases for J; bases not matched to a gene: 9. Germline V gives CDR1 SGHTA, CDR2 FQGNSA. The CDR3 region is CASSIDRVSYQPQHF. The DNA for the CDR3 is TGTGCCAGCAGCATAGACAGGGTTTCGTATCAGCCCCAGCATTTT.

This CDR3 reads CASSLAGTSTSYEQYF. CDR3 bases: TGCGCCAGCAGCTTGGCCGGGACTAGCACTTCCTACGAGCAGTACTTC. The chain employs TRBV5-1 and TRBJ2-7; the match to TRBD2 covers 9 bases. V lost 0 bases to trimming and J lost 1 base; unmatched junction nucleotides: 5. The germline gives CDR1 SGHRS, CDR2 YFSETQ. This CDR3 is built from 16 residues.

The J gene is TRBJ2-2, the V gene TRBV5-1, with D maybe TRBD2 (5 bases). CDR3 length equals 14 residues. Germline CDR1 SGHRS, CDR2 YFSETQ. V was trimmed by 4 bases and J by 4 bases, leaving 11 bases between them. DNA of the CDR3: TGCGCCAGCAGCCGAGGACTCTCCACCGGGGAGCTGTTTTTT. Translated: CASSRGLSTGELFF.

This clone was counted once. V and J are TRBV5-6 and TRBJ1-2; 10 bases map to TRBD1. The trim removed 4 bases at V and 6 bases at J, leaving 15 bases unmatched. The CDR3 is made up of 17 amino acids. The germline V gene encodes CDR1 SGHDT and CDR2 YYEEEE. CDR3 in DNA: TGTGCCAGCAGCCTGTACCGGACAGGGGGACGGGCCGATGGCTACACCTTC. Translated: CASSLYRTGGRADGYTF.

The chain has TRBV28 and TRBJ1-5, with D perhaps TRBD1 (6 bases). Germline-derived CDR1 and CDR2 are MDHEN and SYDVKM. V dropped 7 bases and J dropped 3 bases, with 13 bases sitting between them. The CDR3 is made up of 14 amino acids. CDR3 in DNA: TGTGCCAGCATTCAGGGGAATCACAATCAGCCCCAGCATTTT. As protein: CASIQGNHNQPQHF.

V is TRBV7-3 and J is TRBJ2-2; TRBD1 agrees at 9 bases. The V segment lost 6 bases and the J segment 6 bases; nucleotides outside the gene matches: 5. Per the germline V gene, CDR1 is SGHTA and CDR2 is FQGTGA. This CDR3 region has 14 residues. The CDR3 sequence is CASRRDRVAGELFF. The CDR3 bases are TGTGCCAGCAGACGGGACAGGGTAGCCGGGGAGCTGTTTTTT.

The rearrangement joins TRBV2 to TRBJ2-7, with D possibly being TRBD1 (6 bases). The CDR3 sequence is 13 residues long. Trimming shortened V by 4 bases and J by 1 base, and 8 bases separated the two germline ends. Germline CDR1 is SNHLY and CDR2 is FYNNEI. The CDR3 nucleotides read TGTGCCAGCAGTGTCGACAGGTCCTACGAGCAGTACTTC. This translates into CASSVDRSYEQYF.

This chain connects TRBV28 to TRBJ1-2; 8 positions agree with TRBD1. The CDR3 has 15 residues. V lost 5 bases and J lost 5; bases outside the gene matches: 10. Germline-derived CDR1 and CDR2 are MDHEN and SYDVKM. The CDR3 spells CASSPETGAQYGYTF. CDR3 DNA sequence: TGTGCCAGCAGTCCAGAGACAGGGGCTCAGTATGGCTACACCTTC.

The chain joins TRBV6-6 to TRBJ1-1; D unclear. CDR1 is MNHNY and CDR2 is SVGAGI in the germline V gene (reference sequence). V was pared by 2 bases and J by 3 bases, with 13 bases between. The CDR3 extends over 15 amino acids. The CDR3 region is CASSYGGSGDTEAFF. The CDR3, as DNA: TGTGCCAGCAGTTACGGAGGGAGTGGAGACACTGAAGCTTTCTTT.

The V gene is TRBV12-3 or TRBV12-4, the J gene TRBJ1-1; the match to TRBD1 covers 8 bases. The CDR3 consists of 13 residues. Trimming removed 2 bases from V and 8 bases from J; junction bases left unmatched: 4. The CDR3 nucleotides read TGTGCCAGCAGTTTACAGGGGGCATCCGAAGCTTTCTTT. Encoded protein: CASSLQGASEAFF.

The V and J genes are TRBV9 and TRBJ2-2; 7 bases match TRBD1. J gave up 6 bases and V 3 bases, and 8 bases lay outside the gene matches. CDR1 is SGDLS, CDR2 YYNGEE, per germline. The CDR3 runs 15 residues. CDR3 bases: TGTGCCAGCAGCGGAAGGGGACAGCCGGCCGGGGAGCTGTTTTTT. Protein sequence: CASSGRGQPAGELFF. The variable domain in full, completed from reference TRBV9 and TRBJ2-2, reads DSGVTQTPKHLITATGQRVTLRCSPRSGDLSVYWYQQSLDQGLQFLIQYYNGEERAKGNILERFSAQQFPDLHSELNLSSLELGDSALYFCASSGRGQPAGELFFGEGSRLTVL.

This chain uses TRBV18 with TRBJ2-2, with 10 positions matching TRBD1. V lost 4 bases, J lost 6 bases, and 5 bases stayed unmatched. Germline-derived CDR1 and CDR2 are KGHSH and LQKENI. The CDR3 extends over 15 amino acids. The CDR3 DNA sequence: TGTGCCAGCTCACGGGGGACAGGGGACGCCGGGGAGCTGTTTTTT. It specifies CASSRGTGDAGELFF.

The chain has TRBV11-3 and TRBJ1-1; D is unclear. The V and J ends lost 1 base and 1 base respectively, with 4 bases between them. The CDR3 covers 13 residues. Looked up from germline, CDR1 is SGHNT and CDR2 is YENEEA. CDR3 residues: CASSLVRNTEAFF. For the CDR3, the DNA is TGTGCCAGCAGCTTAGTCAGGAACACTGAAGCTTTCTTT.

This clone was counted once. This chain connects TRBV4-3 to TRBJ2-2, with D tentatively TRBD1 (5 bases). CDR1 is LGHNA, CDR2 YSLEER, per germline. Trimming took off 0 bases at V and 5 bases at J, with 13 bases between the two ends. The CDR3 runs to 16 residues. The CDR3 reads CASSQDPGRATGELFF. As DNA, the CDR3 is TGCGCCAGCAGCCAAGATCCTGGCAGGGCAACCGGGGAGCTGTTTTTT.

This sequence joins TRBV5-6 and TRBJ2-1; tentatively, D is TRBD1 (6 bases). The CDR3 is 13 residues long. The ends were cut back, 6 bases at V and 15 bases at J, with 22 bases in the middle. Germline CDR1 and CDR2: SGHDT and YYEEEE. The CDR3 DNA follows: TGTGCCAGCACCCGGCCTGGGGGCCGCACCGCGTTCTTC. Its translation: CASTRPGGRTAFF.

This clone is judged medium-sized. V gene TRBV7-9 combines with J gene TRBJ1-2, with 8 positions matching TRBD1. Germline trimming cut 4 bases from V and 4 bases from J; bases unmatched to any gene: 2. The CDR3 spans 13 residues. Germline V gene lookup returns CDR1 SEHNR and CDR2 FQNEAQ (reference sequence). CDR3 bases: TGTGCCAGCAGCTCGGACAGGGCCTATGGCTACACCTTC. Translation gives CASSSDRAYGYTF.

The chain has TRBV6-5 and TRBJ2-5, with 7 bases that match TRBD1. Germline values: CDR1 MNHEY, CDR2 SVGAGI. The J segment lost 0 bases and the V segment lost 5 bases, leaving 6 bases of the junction unmatched. CDR3 size: 15 residues. The CDR3 loop reads CASSTDRTNQETQYF. CDR3 nucleotides: TGTGCCAGCAGTACGGACAGGACGAACCAAGAGACCCAGTACTTC.

The V gene is TRBV18, the J gene TRBJ1-1; possibly TRBD1 for D (5 bases). Germline V gene sequence: CDR1 KGHSH, CDR2 LQKENI. This CDR3 has 16 residues. V lost 4 bases to trimming and J lost 1 base, with 16 bases between them. The CDR3 loop reads CASSLLDTLTNTEAFF. CDR3 in DNA: TGTGCCAGCTCACTTCTGGACACCTTGACGAACACTGAAGCTTTCTTT.

The chain uses TRBV6-5 and TRBJ2-7, with TRBD1 matching 9 bases. Germline values: CDR1 MNHEY, CDR2 SVGAGI. This CDR3 spans 13 amino acids. The junction had 4 bases not matched to a gene; V was cut back by 6 bases and J by 4 bases. The CDR3 protein is CASRVGTGYEQYF. CDR3 DNA: TGTGCCAGCAGAGTCGGGACAGGGTACGAGCAGTACTTC.

This rearrangement joins TRBV5-1 to TRBJ2-3; D is unresolved. Per the germline V gene, CDR1 is SGHRS and CDR2 is YFSETQ. V lost 0 bases and J 6 bases, leaving 17 bases between the germline ends. The CDR3 is 16 amino acids. The CDR3 nucleotides read TGCGCCAGCAGCTTGGCCTGGGCGCAAAATGCCGATACGCAGTATTTT. The encoded protein is CASSLAWAQNADTQYF.

The gene calls are TRBV5-1 and TRBJ2-1; the D gene is possibly TRBD2 (5 bases). Trimming stripped 3 bases from V and 0 bases from J, with 10 bases between. Germline assignment: CDR1 SGHRS and CDR2 YFSETQ. The CDR3 extends over 15 amino acids. CDR3 bases: TGCGCCAGCAGCTGGGAGAGGAGCTCCTACAATGAGCAGTTCTTC. Encoded protein: CASSWERSSYNEQFF.

The rearrangement joins TRBV5-1 to TRBJ2-1; D is perhaps TRBD2 (8 bases). The CDR3 extends over 16 amino acids. Germline loops: CDR1 SGHRS, CDR2 YFSETQ. Trimming left V 7 bases short and J 4 bases short, with 21 bases between. The chain's CDR3 is CASRGTAGASYNEQFF. The DNA for the CDR3 is TGCGCCAGCCGAGGGACAGCGGGGGCCTCATACAATGAGCAGTTCTTC. The whole variable domain, remainder taken from reference TRBV5-1 and TRBJ2-1, is KAGVTQTPRYLIKTRGQQVTLSCSPISGHRSVSWYQQTPGQGLQFLFEYFSETQRNKGNFPGRFSGRQFSNSRSEMNVSTLELGDSALYLCASRGTAGASYNEQFFGPGTRLTVL.

The gene calls are TRBV29-1 and TRBJ2-4; D is possibly TRBD1 (5 bases). CDR1 is SQVTM, CDR2 ANQGSEA, per germline. The CDR3 is made up of 12 amino acids. V was cut by 4 bases and J by 7 bases, with 11 bases left in between. The CDR3 nucleotides read TGCAGCGTTGTGTCAGGGTACAACATTCAGTACTTC. Translated, it gives CSVVSGYNIQYF.

This clone was observed a few times. The rearrangement joins TRBV7-8 to TRBJ2-7, with TRBD1 matching 8 bases. CDR1 and CDR2 (germline): SGHVS, FQNEAQ. V shed 0 bases and J 7 bases; nucleotides not matched to a gene: 8. This CDR3 region has 15 residues. CDR3 sequence reads: CASSLAARGLGEQYF. For the CDR3, the DNA is TGTGCCAGCAGCTTAGCAGCCAGGGGGCTCGGTGAGCAGTACTTC. The full variable domain, rest sourced from reference TRBV7-8 and TRBJ2-7, is GAGVSQSPRYKVAKRGQDVALRCDPISGHVSLFWYQQALGQGPEFLTYFQNEAQLDKSGLPSDRFFAERPEGSVSTLKIQRTQQEDSAVYLCASSLAARGLGEQYFGPGTRLTVT.